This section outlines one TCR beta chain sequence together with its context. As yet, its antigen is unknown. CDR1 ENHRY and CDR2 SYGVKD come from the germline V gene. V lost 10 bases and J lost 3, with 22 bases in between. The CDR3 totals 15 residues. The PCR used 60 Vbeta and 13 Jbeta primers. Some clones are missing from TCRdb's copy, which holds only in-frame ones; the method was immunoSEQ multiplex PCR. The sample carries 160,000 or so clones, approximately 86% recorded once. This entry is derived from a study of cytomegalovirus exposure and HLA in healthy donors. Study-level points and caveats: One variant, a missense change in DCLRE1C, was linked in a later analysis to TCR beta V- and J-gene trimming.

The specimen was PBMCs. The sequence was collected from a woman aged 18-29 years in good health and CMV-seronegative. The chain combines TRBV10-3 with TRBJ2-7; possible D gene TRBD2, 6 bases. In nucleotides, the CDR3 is TGTGCCACCTGGGCCCTTGGGGCGGGAAACTACGAGCAGTACTTC. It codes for CATWALGAGNYEQYF.